The next 22 T cell receptor beta chains were all read from a single sample in a study of T cell responses to AZD1222 COVID-19 vaccine. Sequenced by immunoSEQ multiplex PCR; TCRdb stores in-frame clones only, minus some. Of about 150,000 clones detected, more than 90% appear once; the ten largest clones hold approximately 3.5%. The sample was peripheral blood, taken 28 days after the second AZD1222 dose. The receptors originated from an adult who received the AZD1222 COVID-19 vaccine.

This clone appeared a single time. V is TRBV28 and J is TRBJ2-7; D perhaps matches TRBD2 (6 bases). Germline V gene sequence: CDR1 MDHEN, CDR2 SYDVKM. V dropped 5 bases and J dropped 1 base, with 18 bases sitting between them. The CDR3 totals 16 residues. CDR3: CASSPQDGRLSYEQYF. The CDR3 DNA reads as TGTGCCAGCAGTCCCCAGGACGGGAGATTGTCCTACGAGCAGTACTTC.

The CDR3 loop is CASSFPGDNSYEQYF. Here the CDR3 DNA reads TGTGCCAGCAGTTTTCCCGGGGACAACTCCTACGAGCAGTACTTC. V gene TRBV28 combines with J gene TRBJ2-7, with TRBD1 as a possible D gene (6 bases). V shed 3 bases and J shed 0 bases, with 12 bases lying between them. Germline values: CDR1 MDHEN, CDR2 SYDVKM. The CDR3 runs to 15 residues.

This chain joins TRBV29-1 and TRBJ2-7; 10 bases align to TRBD2. Germline V gene data show CDR1 as SQVTM and CDR2 as ANQGSEA. The CDR3 runs 13 residues. The J segment lost 4 bases and the V segment lost 3 bases, leaving 3 bases of the junction unmatched. The CDR3 sequence is CSVEASGSYEQYF. Here the CDR3 DNA reads TGCAGCGTTGAGGCTAGCGGGAGTTACGAGCAGTACTTC.

This sequence joins TRBV18 and TRBJ2-5, with 11 positions matching TRBD1. This CDR3 has 14 amino acids. The germline gives CDR1 KGHSH, CDR2 LQKENI. V lost 6 bases, J lost 3 bases, and 3 bases stayed unmatched. As DNA, the CDR3 is TGTGCCAGCTCGCCGGGACAGGGGGAAGAGACCCAGTACTTC. It codes for CASSPGQGEETQYF.

The CDR3 nucleotides read TGTGCCAGCAGCTTAAGCCGGGATACTGGAAACACCATATATTTT. It translates to CASSLSRDTGNTIYF. The chain is built from TRBV11-3 and TRBJ1-3; D remains ambiguous. Trimming removed 2 bases at V and 2 bases at J, with 10 bases between. The CDR3 runs 15 residues. The V gene's germline CDR1 is SGHNT and CDR2 YENEEA.

This clone is a singleton in its sample. The V call is TRBV14, the J call TRBJ2-7; D is perhaps TRBD2 (5 bases). The V gene's germline CDR1 is SGHDN and CDR2 FVKESK. V was trimmed by 2 bases and J by 3 bases, leaving 11 bases between them. The CDR3 spans 14 residues. Here the CDR3 reads CASSQSSRGYEQYF. CDR3 DNA: TGTGCCAGCAGCCAATCGTCCCGGGGCTACGAGCAGTACTTC.

The V gene is TRBV6-2 or TRBV6-3, the J gene TRBJ2-7, with TRBD2 identical over 7 bases. The CDR3 consists of 14 residues. Trimming cost V 5 bases and J 6 bases; bases outside gene matches: 10. CDR1 MNHEY and CDR2 SVGEGT come from the germline V gene. In DNA form, the CDR3 reads TGTGCCAGCAGTGATAGCGGGCTGTCTCCCGAGCAGTACTTC. This codes for CASSDSGLSPEQYF.

The J gene is TRBJ1-5, the V gene TRBV25-1; 8 bases agree with TRBD1. Germline CDR1 and CDR2: MGHDK and SYGVNS. This CDR3 region has 14 residues. V was pared by 4 bases and J by 4 bases, with 3 bases of the junction left unmatched. The CDR3 loop is CASSAGQVNQPQHF. The CDR3 DNA follows: TGTGCCAGCAGTGCGGGACAGGTGAATCAGCCCCAGCATTTT.

In its sample, this clone was seen a few times. This rearrangement joins TRBV27 to TRBJ2-7, with TRBD2 identical over 8 bases. CDR1 MNHEY and CDR2 SMNVEV come from the germline V gene (reference sequence). This CDR3 comprises 15 residues. V was clipped by 6 bases and J by 4 bases; unmatched bases: 11. CDR3 nucleotides: TGTGCCAGCAGACACAGGAGAGGGACTAGGTACGAGCAGTACTTC. Amino acids: CASRHRRGTRYEQYF.

CDR3 sequence reads: CASSLAFSGSADTQYF. The CDR3 DNA sequence: TGTGCCAGCAGCTTAGCGTTTAGCGGGAGTGCAGATACGCAGTATTTT. This chain uses TRBV11-3 with TRBJ2-3; 9 bases map to TRBD2. The CDR3 runs to 16 residues. Germline loops: CDR1 SGHNT, CDR2 YENEEA. Unmatched junction bases numbered 6, after V lost 1 base and J lost 4 bases.

The chain recombines TRBV19 with TRBJ2-7, with D perhaps given as TRBD1 or TRBD2 (5 bases each). The germline CDR1 and CDR2 sequences are LNHDA and SQIVND (reference sequence). This CDR3 contains 14 residues. V was clipped by 3 bases and J by 4 bases, with 13 bases between them. CDR3 nucleotide sequence: TGTGCCAGTAGTATGGGGGAAAAGGGGTACGAGCAGTACTTC. This codes for CASSMGEKGYEQYF. Supplemented by reference TRBV19 and TRBJ2-7, the full variable domain reads DGGITQSPKYLFRKEGQNVTLSCEQNLNHDAMYWYRQDPGQGLRLIYYSQIVNDFQKGDIAEGYSVSREKKESFPLTVTSAQKNPTAFYLCASSMGEKGYEQYFGPGTRLTVT.

The count of this clone is one. The chain recombines TRBV7-3 with TRBJ1-1; 8 nucleotides line up with TRBD1. The V segment lost 5 bases and the J segment 3 bases; nucleotides outside the gene matches: 5. Germline V gene sequence: CDR1 SGHTA, CDR2 FQGTGA. The CDR3 runs to 14 residues. For the CDR3, the DNA is TGTGCCAGCAGCCGGACAGGGTCGGACACTGAAGCTTTCTTT. Amino acid sequence: CASSRTGSDTEAFF. The full variable domain, rest sourced from reference TRBV7-3 and TRBJ1-1, is GAGVSQTPSNKVTEKGKYVELRCDPISGHTALYWYRQSLGQGPEFLIYFQGTGAADDSGLPNDRFFAVRPEGSVSTLKIQRTERGDSAVYLCASSRTGSDTEAFFGQGTRLTVV.

This clone was observed once. The V gene is TRBV28, the J gene TRBJ2-6; D perhaps matches TRBD1 (5 bases). The germline gives CDR1 MDHEN, CDR2 SYDVKM. This CDR3 is 16 amino acids long. The V end lost 6 bases, the J end lost 1 base, and 13 bases lay between the germline ends. The CDR3 DNA follows: TGTGCCAGCAGCTTAACAGGACGATCTGGGGCCAACGTCCTGACTTTC. This codes for CASSLTGRSGANVLTF. The full variable domain, completed using reference TRBV28 and TRBJ2-6, is DVKVTQSSRYLVKRTGEKVFLECVQDMDHENMFWYRQDPGLGLRLIYFSYDVKMKEKGDIPEGYSVSREKKERFSLILESASTNQTSMYLCASSLTGRSGANVLTFGAGSRLTVL.

V gene TRBV27 combines with J gene TRBJ2-7; 9 positions agree with TRBD1. J was trimmed by 1 base and V by 6 bases; bases with no gene match: 7. The V gene's germline CDR1 is MNHEY and CDR2 SMNVEV (reference sequence). The CDR3 has 15 residues. Here the CDR3 DNA reads TGTGCCAGCAGAAAGACAGGGGGTGAATCCTACGAGCAGTACTTC. The encoded protein is CASRKTGGESYEQYF.

The J gene is TRBJ2-7, the V gene TRBV10-3, with D unclear. Trimming removed 3 bases from V and 2 bases from J, with 5 bases in between. The CDR3 totals 12 residues. Germline loops: CDR1 ENHRY, CDR2 SYGVKD. In DNA, the CDR3 is TGTGCCATCAGTGATGGCGCCTACGAGCAGTACTTC. Translating it yields CAISDGAYEQYF.

The chain carries TRBV3-1 (or the pseudogene TRBV3-2) and TRBJ2-1, with D maybe TRBD2 (6 bases). The V gene's germline CDR1 is LGHDT and CDR2 YNNKEL (reference sequence). The CDR3 extends over 17 amino acids. Trimming stripped 3 bases from V and 0 bases from J, with 15 bases between. The CDR3 protein is CASSQYVGGLSYNEQFF. DNA of the CDR3: TGTGCCAGCAGCCAGTACGTGGGAGGCCTCTCCTACAATGAGCAGTTCTTC.

This rearrangement joins TRBV24-1 to TRBJ2-3; D gene uncertain. There are 12 residues in the CDR3. Germline CDR1 KGHDR, CDR2 SFDVKD. V lost 8 bases to trimming and J lost 0 bases, with 5 bases between them. CDR3 loop: CATTGSTDTQYF. As DNA, the CDR3 is TGTGCCACCACCGGGAGCACAGATACGCAGTATTTT.

This sequence joins TRBV4-1 and TRBJ1-5; TRBD1 agrees at 8 bases. J gave up 2 bases and V 1 base, and 1 base lay outside the gene matches. Germline V CDR1 and CDR2: MGHRA, YSYEKL. The CDR3 is made up of 15 amino acids. CDR3 bases: TGCGCCAGCAGCCAAGCGGGACAGGGCAATCAGCCCCAGCATTTT. Translation gives CASSQAGQGNQPQHF.

Turning to this clone: The identical CDR3 is also encoded by other nucleotide sequences in the sample. The chain links TRBV6-5 to TRBJ1-2; 8 nucleotides align to TRBD1. The CDR3 is 15 residues long. CDR1 and CDR2 (germline): MNHEY, SVGAGI. J lost 0 bases, V lost 4 bases, and 4 bases had no gene match. CDR3 DNA: TGTGCCAGCAGTTCAACAGGGGGAGCTAACTATGGCTACACCTTC. This gives the protein CASSSTGGANYGYTF.

The V gene is TRBV27, the J gene TRBJ1-1; D ambiguous. CDR1 is MNHEY, CDR2 SMNVEV, per germline (reference sequence). The CDR3 contains 11 residues. V gave up 2 bases and J gave up 9 bases, with 7 bases separating them. The CDR3 DNA reads as TGTGCCAGCAGTTTAGTTCTGAAAGCTTTCTTT. This gives the protein CASSLVLKAFF.

The chain has TRBV9 and TRBJ1-4; unclear D gene. Trimming removed 5 bases at V and 8 bases at J, with 19 bases between. Germline CDR1 is SGDLS and CDR2 is YYNGEE. The CDR3 consists of 15 residues. The CDR3 loop reads CASSRLSRQGEKLFF. In DNA, the CDR3 is TGTGCCAGCAGTAGGCTCTCGAGGCAAGGGGAAAAACTGTTTTTT.

The chain uses TRBV19 and TRBJ1-3; D ambiguous. The CDR3 sequence is 15 residues long. Germline CDR1 is LNHDA and CDR2 is SQIVND (reference sequence). V was cut by 2 bases and J by 4 bases, with 12 bases left in between. CDR3 sequence: CASSITEDLGNTIYF. Written as DNA, the CDR3 is TGTGCCAGTAGTATAACGGAAGACTTAGGAAACACCATATATTTT.